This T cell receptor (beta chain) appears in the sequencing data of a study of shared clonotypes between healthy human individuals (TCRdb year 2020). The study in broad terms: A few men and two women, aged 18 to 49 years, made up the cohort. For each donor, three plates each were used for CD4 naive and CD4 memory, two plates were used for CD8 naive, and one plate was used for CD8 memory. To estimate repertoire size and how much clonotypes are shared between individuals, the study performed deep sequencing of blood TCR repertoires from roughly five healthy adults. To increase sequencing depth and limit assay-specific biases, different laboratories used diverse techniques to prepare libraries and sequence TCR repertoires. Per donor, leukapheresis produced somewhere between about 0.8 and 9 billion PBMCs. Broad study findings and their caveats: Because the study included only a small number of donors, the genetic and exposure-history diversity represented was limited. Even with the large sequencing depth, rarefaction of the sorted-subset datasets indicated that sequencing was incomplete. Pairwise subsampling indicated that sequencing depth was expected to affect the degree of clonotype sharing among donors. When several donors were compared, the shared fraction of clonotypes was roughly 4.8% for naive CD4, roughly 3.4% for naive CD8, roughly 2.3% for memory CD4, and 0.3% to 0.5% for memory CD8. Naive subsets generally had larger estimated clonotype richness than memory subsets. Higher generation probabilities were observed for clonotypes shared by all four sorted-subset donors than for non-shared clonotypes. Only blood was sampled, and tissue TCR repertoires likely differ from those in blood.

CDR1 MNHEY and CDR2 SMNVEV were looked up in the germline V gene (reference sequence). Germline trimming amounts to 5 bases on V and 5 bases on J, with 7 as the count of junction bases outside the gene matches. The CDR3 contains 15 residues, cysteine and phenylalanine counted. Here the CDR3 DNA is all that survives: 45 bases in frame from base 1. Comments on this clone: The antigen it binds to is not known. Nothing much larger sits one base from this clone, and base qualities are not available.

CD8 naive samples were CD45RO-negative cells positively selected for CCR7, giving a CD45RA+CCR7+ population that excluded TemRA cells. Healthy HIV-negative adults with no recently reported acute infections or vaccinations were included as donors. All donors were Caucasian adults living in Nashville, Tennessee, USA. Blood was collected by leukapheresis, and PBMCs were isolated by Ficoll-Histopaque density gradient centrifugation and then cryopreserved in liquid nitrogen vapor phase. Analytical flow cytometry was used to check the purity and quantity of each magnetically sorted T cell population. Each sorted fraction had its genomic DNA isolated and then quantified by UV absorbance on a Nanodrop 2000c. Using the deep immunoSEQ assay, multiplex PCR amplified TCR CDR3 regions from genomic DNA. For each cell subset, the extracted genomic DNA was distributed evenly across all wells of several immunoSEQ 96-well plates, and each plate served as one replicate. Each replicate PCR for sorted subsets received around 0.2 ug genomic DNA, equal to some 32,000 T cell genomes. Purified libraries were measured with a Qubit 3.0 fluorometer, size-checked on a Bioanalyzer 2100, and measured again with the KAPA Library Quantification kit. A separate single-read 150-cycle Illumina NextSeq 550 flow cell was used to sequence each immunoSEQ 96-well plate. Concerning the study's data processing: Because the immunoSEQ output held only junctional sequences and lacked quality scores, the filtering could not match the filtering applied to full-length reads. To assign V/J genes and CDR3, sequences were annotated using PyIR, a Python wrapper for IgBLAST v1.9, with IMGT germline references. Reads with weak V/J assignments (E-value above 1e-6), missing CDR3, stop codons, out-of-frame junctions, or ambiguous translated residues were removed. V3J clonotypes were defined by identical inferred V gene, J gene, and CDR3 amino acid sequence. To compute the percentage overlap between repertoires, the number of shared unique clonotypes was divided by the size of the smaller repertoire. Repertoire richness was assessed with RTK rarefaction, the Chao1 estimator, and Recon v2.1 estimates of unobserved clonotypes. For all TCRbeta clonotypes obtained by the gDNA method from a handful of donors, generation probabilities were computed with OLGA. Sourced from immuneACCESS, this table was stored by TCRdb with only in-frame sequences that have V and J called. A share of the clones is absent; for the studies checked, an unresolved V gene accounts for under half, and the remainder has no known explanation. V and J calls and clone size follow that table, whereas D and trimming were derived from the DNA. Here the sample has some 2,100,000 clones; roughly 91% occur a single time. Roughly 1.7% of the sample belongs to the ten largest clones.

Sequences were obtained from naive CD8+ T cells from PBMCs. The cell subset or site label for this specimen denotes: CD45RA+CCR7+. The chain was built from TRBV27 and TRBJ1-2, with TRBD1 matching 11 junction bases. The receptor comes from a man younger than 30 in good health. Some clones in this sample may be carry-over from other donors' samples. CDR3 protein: CASSPDRGPWYGYTF. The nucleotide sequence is TGTGCCAGCAGTCCGGACAGGGGGCCCTGGTATGGCTACACCTTC.